This entry is about one T cell receptor (beta chain). Its antigen is not yet known. No base qualities exist here, and no much larger clone lies one base off it. Donors formed part of the validation cohort, which comprised about 130 subjects and was distinct from the first cohort of 670 or so subjects. Counted from cysteine to phenylalanine, this CDR3 has 13 amino acids. This entry keeps only the CDR3 DNA: 39 bases, framed from base 1. V sheds 3 bases and J sheds 0 bases, leaving 5 bases between their ends. From the germline V gene (reference sequence), CDR1 is SEHNR and CDR2 is FQNEAQ. The library was built by means of the immunoSEQ multiplex PCR assay. The original methods were these. To diagnose cytomegalovirus status from the catalog of TCR beta chain sequences, a statistical classification framework was built. TCRdb carries this immuneACCESS record with in-frame sequences only. Its versions omit some clonotypes, under half of them owing to an unresolved V gene in the studies checked, with the rest unexplained. That table supplies the V and J calls and clone size; D and trimming were determined from the DNA. The sample contains just over 80,000 clones, approximately 96% of them found a single time. The ten largest clones add up to 1.3% of the sample.

These data belong to a study of cytomegalovirus exposure and HLA in healthy donors (dated by TCRdb to the late 2010s). General notes on the study: According to a later analysis, the 120 or so validation repertoires were produced on the same platform as the roughly 600 repertoires of the first cohort. The study aimed to test whether signatures of past pathogen exposure could be identified by cataloging public T cell receptors. A separate validation cohort of 100 to 150 different subjects was used in addition to the roughly 670-subject first cohort. To predict cytomegalovirus infection status, the study brought together high-throughput TCR immunosequencing, statistical association of individual TCRs with disease status, and machine learning.

The research as a whole found: Subsequent analysis determined that TCRs grouped into clusters in the first cohort also showed a tendency toward co-occurrence across the 130 or so validation repertoires, and about 94% of cluster scores exceeded 0. In the study, some 160 TCR beta chains were listed as associated with cytomegalovirus. The classifier was reported to diagnose cytomegalovirus status with high specificity and sensitivity in both the original cohort and the validation cohort. The validation cohort had no HLA typing available for a later analysis, so co-occurrence within that cohort was assessed over all 130 or so repertoires. The authors suggested that the approach could potentially be generalized to other disease states and immunological phenotypes. A few of the identified cytomegalovirus-associated TCR beta chains were confirmed in vitro to be specific for cytomegalovirus antigens. Across donors, most TCR sequences were observed very rarely, whereas some public TCRs were present in many individuals.

Sequencing was done on a sample of PBMCs. This TCR derives from a woman aged 18-35 years in good health and CMV-seronegative. The chain couples TRBV7-9 to TRBJ1-1; no D segment can be confidently identified. CDR3 reads: CASSFTVNTEAFF. The DNA is TGTGCCAGCAGCTTTACAGTGAACACTGAAGCTTTCTTT.